The source of this T cell receptor (beta chain) is a study of blood T cell repertoires in COVID-19. V was pared by 6 bases and J by 2 bases, with 13 bases between. The CDR3 has 14 amino acids. Germline lookup yields CDR1 LNHDA and CDR2 SQIVND (reference sequence). The assay was immunoSEQ multiplex PCR, and TCRdb's table has in-frame clones only and misses some. The sample has some 140,000 clones, 84% seen once. This chain connects TRBV19 to TRBJ1-2; maybe TRBD1 (6 bases). This clonotype originated in a man between 35 and 55 years old with acute COVID-19. The specimen sequenced was PBMCs or T cells enriched from blood (not recorded which). CDR3: CASSRDKENYGYTF. As DNA, the CDR3 is TGTGCCAGTAGCCGGGACAAAGAAAACTATGGCTACACCTTC.